These 8 T cell receptor beta chains were all obtained from the same sample, sequenced in a study of identical twins. TCRdb used MiXCR to reprocess the 5' RACE reads, holding one entry per CDR3 protein. The sample holds some 900,000 distinct CDR3 sequences, roughly an eighth seen once. The sample was also reused in another study, on yellow fever vaccine responses in identical twins.

The sample consisted of PBMCs. The receptors here all came from a woman younger than 35 in good health.

This clonotype was observed a few times. The chain recombines TRBV24-1 with TRBJ2-1; 10 bases map to TRBD1. The CDR3 contains 15 residues. V shed 4 bases and J 7 bases; nucleotides not matched to a gene: 6. Germline values: CDR1 KGHDR, CDR2 SFDVKD. CDR3 coding DNA: TGTGCCACCAGTGACGGTTCGGACAGGGGGAATGAGCAGTTCTTC. Protein sequence: CATSDGSDRGNEQFF.

The chain has TRBV19 and TRBJ2-1; a possible D gene is TRBD2 (6 bases). The V and J ends lost 5 bases and 3 bases respectively, with 14 bases between them. Germline values: CDR1 LNHDA, CDR2 SQIVND (reference sequence). The length of the CDR3 is 15 residues. The DNA for the CDR3 is TGTGCCAGTAGTTCACCGGGACTCCACTACAATGAGCAGTTCTTC. This gives the protein CASSSPGLHYNEQFF.

This clonotype turned up a few times. J is TRBJ1-5 and V is TRBV6-1; D gene ambiguous. Germline V gene lookup returns CDR1 MNHNS and CDR2 SASEGT. This CDR3 is built from 15 residues. The ends were cut back, 6 bases at V and 2 bases at J, with 14 bases in the middle. CDR3 in amino acids: CASSPYPSGNQPQHF. The CDR3 nucleotides are TGTGCCAGCAGCCCCTACCCAAGCGGCAATCAGCCCCAGCATTTT.

This chain joins TRBV29-1 and TRBJ2-1; D may be TRBD1 or TRBD2 (5 bases each). Germline assignment: CDR1 SQVTM and CDR2 ANQGSEA. V dropped 1 base and J dropped 8 bases, with 12 bases sitting between them. CDR3 size: 13 residues. The chain's CDR3 is CSVEGFRDDEQFF. Here the CDR3 DNA reads TGCAGCGTTGAAGGTTTTAGGGACGATGAGCAGTTCTTC.

In its sample, this clonotype was seen many times. V and J are TRBV5-1 and TRBJ2-3; D call uncertain. The CDR3 has 15 amino acids. CDR1 and CDR2 from the germline V gene are SGHRS and YFSETQ. Trimming cost V 2 bases and J 6 bases, with 16 bases left between them. The CDR3 reads CASSLARIDSDTQYF. DNA of the CDR3: TGCGCCAGCAGCTTAGCCCGGATCGATTCGGATACGCAGTATTTT.

The sample holds a few counts of this clonotype. The chain carries TRBV11-2 and TRBJ2-5, with 7 bases identical to TRBD1. The CDR3 has 15 amino acids. V lost 5 bases to trimming and J lost 2 bases; unmatched junction nucleotides: 8. CDR1 is SGHAT, CDR2 FQNNGV, per germline. The CDR3, as DNA: TGTGCCAGCAGCCAAACCCGGACAGGACAAGAGACCCAGTACTTC. As protein: CASSQTRTGQETQYF. Looking up the rest from reference TRBV11-2 and TRBJ2-5 gives the full variable domain: EAGVAQSPRYKIIEKRQSVAFWCNPISGHATLYWYQQILGQGPKLLIQFQNNGVVDDSQLPKDRFSAERLKGVDSTLKIQPAKLEDSAVYLCASSQTRTGQETQYFGPGTRLLVL.

The rearrangement links TRBV5-1 to TRBJ2-5; weak D call: TRBD1 (5 bases). The CDR3 length is 16 residues. The V end lost 0 bases, the J end lost 1 base, and 13 bases lay between the germline ends. Germline CDR1 reads SGHRS; CDR2 reads YFSETQ. The CDR3 is CASSLAGVDTQETQYF. In DNA, the CDR3 is TGCGCCAGCAGCTTGGCCGGTGTGGACACCCAAGAGACCCAGTACTTC.

V usage is TRBV11-2 and J usage is TRBJ2-5, with D hard to call. Trimming took off 4 bases at V and 5 bases at J, with 8 bases between the two ends. CDR1 SGHAT and CDR2 FQNNGV come from the germline V gene. CDR3 length: 12 residues. The chain's CDR3 is CASSSLRETQYF. In DNA form, the CDR3 reads TGTGCCAGCAGCTCCCTACGGGAGACCCAGTACTTC.